Presented here are 9 T cell receptor beta chains from one specimen sequenced in a study of blood T cells in healthy people across ages. With a J-beta primer mix and a sample-barcoded 5' primer, a second PCR ran 7 to 11 cycles. MiXCR, applied by TCRdb to the 5' RACE reads, yields one record per CDR3 protein. Seen here are hundreds of thousands of distinct CDR3 sequences, about 51% observed once, and the top ten hold roughly 14%. Sequenced: blood. These receptors were obtained from a woman of 80 years or more in good health.

Turning to this clonotype: This may stem from a read error, because a much larger clone lies one nucleotide away. V and J are TRBV12-3 or TRBV12-4 and TRBJ2-1, with 10 nucleotides matching TRBD1. V lost 6 bases to trimming and J lost 13 bases; unmatched junction nucleotides: 9. CDR3 size: 13 residues. The CDR3 protein is CASRDRGKETQFF. Written as DNA, the CDR3 is TGTGCCAGCAGGGACAGGGGGAAGGAGACCCAGTTCTTC.

The chain is built from TRBV29-1 and TRBJ2-4; D may be TRBD2 (6 bases). The J call may be faulty, since TRBJ2-5 better matches the DNA end. The V gene's germline CDR1 is SQVTM and CDR2 ANQGSEA. The CDR3 consists of 15 residues. CDR3 region: CSVEDPGLASETQYF. CDR3 nucleotides: TGCAGCGTTGAAGATCCGGGACTGGCGAGTGAGACCCAGTACTTC.

V gene TRBV7-2 combines with J gene TRBJ2-5, with D tentatively TRBD1 (6 bases). V lost 8 bases and J 2 bases, leaving 15 bases between the germline ends. This CDR3 region has 14 residues. Germline CDR1 reads SGHTA; CDR2 reads FQGNSA. In DNA, the CDR3 is TGTGCCAGCGGAACGCTAGGGGGACAAGAGACCCAGTACTTC. Protein product: CASGTLGGQETQYF.

In this sample, this clonotype turned up a few times. V usage is TRBV5-1 and J usage is TRBJ1-5; maybe TRBD1 (5 bases). Germline V gives CDR1 SGHRS, CDR2 YFSETQ. Trimming pared 3 bases from V and 0 bases from J, leaving 7 bases between. The CDR3 runs to 14 residues. The CDR3 DNA sequence: TGCGCCAGCAGCTGGACACCTAGCAATCAGCCCCAGCATTTT. It specifies CASSWTPSNQPQHF.

This clonotype was picked up many times. The chain joins TRBV29-1 to TRBJ2-3; 11 bases line up with TRBD2. The trim removed 7 bases at V and 2 bases at J, leaving 14 bases unmatched. Germline lookup yields CDR1 SQVTM and CDR2 ANQGSEA. The CDR3 has 17 residues. CDR3 DNA sequence: TGCAGCGCGAGGGGACTAGCGGAGGAGGGGGCCACAGATACGCAGTATTTT. Translation: CSARGLAEEGATDTQYF.

The chain joins TRBV5-4 to TRBJ1-2; D possibly corresponds to TRBD1 (5 bases). There are 15 residues in the CDR3. V lost 4 bases, J lost 7 bases, and 20 bases lay in between. Germline V gene sequence: CDR1 SGHNT, CDR2 YYREEE (reference sequence). This CDR3 reads CASSPGGNYKGGYTF. CDR3 sequence (DNA): TGTGCCAGCAGCCCGGGGGGGAACTACAAGGGTGGCTACACCTTC.

The genes are TRBV11-2 and TRBJ2-1; D possibly uses TRBD1 or TRBD2 (5 bases each). The J call may be wrong; the DNA end is better matched by TRBJ2-7. CDR3 length equals 18 residues. The germline V gene encodes CDR1 SGHAT and CDR2 FQNNGV. CDR3 DNA: TGTGCCAGCAGCTTAAAGATTACGGGACCGAGCTCCTACAATGAGCAGTACTTC. Its translation is CASSLKITGPSSYNEQYF.

The V call is TRBV6-2 or TRBV6-3, the J call TRBJ2-2; D call uncertain. Trimming removed 6 bases at V and 5 bases at J, with 7 bases between. The CDR3 has 12 amino acids. Germline lookup yields CDR1 MNHEY and CDR2 SVGEGT. The CDR3 here is CASREGTGELFF. CDR3 bases: TGTGCCAGCAGAGAAGGGACCGGGGAGCTGTTTTTT.

The chain links TRBV7-2 to TRBJ2-3, with 9 bases fitting TRBD1. The CDR3 is 16 amino acids. Germline CDR1 and CDR2: SGHTA and FQGNSA. Losses at the gene ends were 3 bases for V and 6 bases for J; bases not matched to a gene: 10. CDR3 sequence: CASSFTGGATGDTQYF. In nucleotides, the CDR3 is TGTGCCAGCAGCTTTACAGGGGGCGCGACAGGGGATACGCAGTATTTT. The variable domain in full, with the rest retrieved from reference TRBV7-2 and TRBJ2-3, is GAGVSQSPSNKVTEKGKDVELRCDPISGHTALYWYRQSLGQGLEFLIYFQGNSAPDKSGLPSDRFSAERTGGSVSTLTIQRTQQEDSAVYLCASSFTGGATGDTQYFGPGTRLTVL.